The present entry profiles one T cell receptor (beta chain) with its context. This clonotype was detected ten times or more. The specificity of this receptor is unknown. Within one base of it there is no much larger clone, and no base qualities were kept. This record comes from a study of T cells in Graves' hyperthyroidism and ophthalmopathy (dated by TCRdb to between 2018 and 2021). Regarding the complete study: Peripheral blood samples were taken at the time of initial diagnosis, prior to any treatment. A discovery cohort of about a hundred patients, fewer than 50 with Graves' ophthalmopathy and 55 to 60 with stable Graves' hyperthyroidism, was used to find distinguishing TCR V-J signatures. Prospective prediction of ophthalmopathy was tested in an independent validation cohort of fewer than 20 hyperthyroidism patients and 15 to 17 patients who later progressed to ophthalmopathy. The 100 discovery patients were randomly split 7:3 into training and test sets. The study also compared thyroid tissue and blood T-cell repertoires from roughly 6 Graves' hyperthyroidism patients. Following sampling, methimazole starting at 30 mg daily was given to hyperthyroidism patients, and high-dose intravenous methylprednisolone was given to ophthalmopathy patients. TCR Vbeta CDR3 sequencing of 120 to 150 peripheral blood samples (over 40 ophthalmopathy, 75 hyperthyroidism and some 17 progressor patients) is reported in the paper.

Moderately to severely active disease, a Clinical Activity Score of at least 3, a NOSPECS grade of at least 4, and a duration under 3 months were present in ophthalmopathy patients. The study excluded patients with uncontrolled infections, other autoimmune diseases, pregnancy or lactation. Clinical symptoms, serum thyroxine and TRAb, thyroid ultrasound, and orbital computed tomography formed the basis for the diagnoses. PBMCs were separated from roughly 9.3 ml of fresh peripheral blood using Ficoll-Paque density gradient centrifugation. Total RNA was extracted using Trizol reagent, and RNA quality was assessed on an Agilent 2100 Bioanalyzer. General findings and caveats noted by the study authors: Most expanded thyroid clonotypes (frequency above 0.001) were also detected in blood, suggesting blood repertoires may reflect thyroid immune responses. During validation, the model predicted progression to ophthalmopathy a median of approximately 7 months ahead of onset, with around 70% sensitivity and 72.22% specificity. Ophthalmopathy was separated from stable hyperthyroidism by a 13 V-J signature model, with approximately 90% sensitivity and roughly 84% specificity obtained in cross-validation and 80%/75% obtained in testing. No statistical method was used to set the sample size in advance, and investigators knew the group allocation.

Amplification of TCR beta CDR3 regions was carried out from RNA transcripts. A first-round RT-PCR of the TCR CDR3 used the HTBI primer set with the Qiagen OneStep RT-PCR kit. Libraries were constructed in a second round of multiplex PCR, after which size selection and purification were carried out. Paired-end sequencing of the libraries was performed with 100 bp reads on an Illumina HiSeq2000. Per the source publication's procedure: SOAPnuke was used to process the raw data, removing reads that contained adapters or uncalled bases, had a mean Phred below 15, or lacked an exact match to the constant primer or identifier. High-quality paired reads were merged with COPE v1.2.5, and unique nucleotide sequences were defined as clonotypes. Clonotypes were aligned to IMGT TRBV, TRBD and TRBJ reference segments using MiTCR v1.1. The analysis was restricted to V-J combinations with a frequency above 0.0001, which together covered around 99% of the repertoires. A TCS score was defined as the ratio of F50 (clonal expansion) to E x V (chaos), with BLOSUM62-based TCRdist applied between CDR3 peptides within each V-J. Welch's t-statistics and random forest reduced approximately 520 V-J features to under 15, which were used in a naive Bayes classifier (R e1071). TCRdb trimmed the raw reads at Q25, called clones with MiXCR and kept productive beta chains. A single entry per CDR3 protein holds the most common genes and DNA from its merged rows. Clone size and V and J calls follow TCRdb, not the original study. This sample comprises about 380,000 distinct CDR3 sequences, approximately 18% of them detected only once. The top ten constitute 40% to 45% of the sample.

From its cysteine to its phenylalanine, the CDR3 spans 17 amino acids. The DNA shown is the 51-base CDR3, in frame from base 1. The germline V gene sets CDR1 to LGHNT and CDR2 to FRNRAP. V and J lose 4 bases and 5 bases, and a span of 23 bases separates them. The chain was built from TRBV12-5 and TRBJ1-1; TRBD1 is perhaps the D gene, given 5 matching bases. The clonotype comes from a man aged 18 to 30 with Graves' ophthalmopathy. The sequenced sample consisted of blood. The sequenced DNA: TGTGCTAGTGGTTGGAACCTTAGGGCAGGGCGGAAAACTGAAGCTTTCTTT. Its protein reads: CASGWNLRAGRKTEAFF.